This T cell receptor beta chain was identified in a study of human T cells and chemical hapten exposure. Study-wide points: There was no change with DPC sensitization in TCRs above 1 in 1000 frequency.

In this sample, this clonotype turned up many times. Its antigen is still unknown. MiXCR, applied by TCRdb to the RACE reads, yields one record per CDR3 protein. The sample lists about 360,000 distinct CDR3 sequences, around 4.8% occurring once. Time point indicated: patch test 1, 2 weeks after DPC sensitization. The treatment here: therapeutic diphenylcyclopropenone sensitization with weekly scalp DPC. Germline V gene sequence: CDR1 DFQATT, CDR2 SNEGSKA (reference sequence). The CDR3 contains 14 residues. Trimming took off 6 bases at V and 8 bases at J, with 21 bases between the two ends. Sequencing used whole blood, obtained in connection with sensitization to the hapten diphenylcyclopropenone (DPC). The chain has TRBV20-1 and TRBJ2-3; D possibly corresponds to TRBD2 (6 bases). This sequence originates from a woman between 50 and 59 years old with alopecia areata. Some clones in this sample may be carry-over from other donors' samples. Here the CDR3 reads CSAPLAGRKFTQYF. The CDR3 DNA follows: TGCAGTGCCCCACTAGCTGGGAGAAAATTTACGCAGTATTTT.